A selection of T cell receptor beta chains follows, all from one sample in a study of cytomegalovirus exposure and HLA in healthy donors. Using immunoSEQ multiplex PCR, the repertoire was profiled, and TCRdb retains in-frame clones only, with some absent. The sample lists 60,000 to 90,000 clones; 65% to 75% were seen once. Sequencing used PBMCs. The receptors derive from a man aged 40-49 years in good health and CMV-seropositive. The CDR3 runs from the conserved cysteine through the conserved F or W.

v_call	cdr3_length	j_call	cdr3_aa
TRBV2	13	TRBJ1-2	CASTFRQGDGYTF
TRBV5-1	14	TRBJ2-3	CASSPGVSTDTQYF
TRBV5-4	15	TRBJ1-1	CASSLAAQRITEAFF
TRBV18	16	TRBJ2-3	CASSPQRAGGTDTQYF
TRBV12-5	16	TRBJ1-2	CASGLQEGGQPYGYTF
TRBV10-3	14	TRBJ1-1	CAISEGGGFTEAFF
TRBV28	12	TRBJ2-3	CASKESTDTQYF
TRBV27	14	TRBJ2-1	CASSLVWQGNEQFF
TRBV19	14	TRBJ1-5	CASRVEAAGQPQHF
TRBV7-6	15	TRBJ2-5	CASSLAGEALETQYF
TRBV28	15	TRBJ2-2	CASSTGQGYTGELFF
TRBV5-4	16	TRBJ2-3	CASSRWGAASTDTQYF
TRBV7-2	14	TRBJ1-6	CASSSGGAPSPLHF
TRBV4-2	19	TRBJ2-7	CASSQVRAGEIPTPYEQYF
TRBV9	15	TRBJ1-1	CASSVGGQGNTEAFF
TRBV2	15	NA	CASSEGGLASDEQYF
TRBV30	13	TRBJ1-3	CAWKQGAGNTIYF
TRBV29-1	11	TRBJ2-7	CSVESGNEQYF
TRBV4-1	16	TRBJ2-2	CASSQSRDLNTGELFF
TRBV25-1	11	TRBJ1-2	CASTEGNGYTF
TRBV12-5	13	TRBJ2-1	CAVTSGYYNEQFF
TRBV29-1	11	TRBJ2-7	CSVRLSYEQYF
TRBV27	14	TRBJ2-2	CATGGGWDTGELFF
TRBV27	16	TRBJ1-3	CASSSVSGTAGNTIYF
TRBV7-3	15	TRBJ2-6	CASSSEATGANVLTF
TRBV29-1	11	TRBJ1-1	CSAWTGTEAFF
TRBV27	15	TRBJ1-2	CASSLLGTGDYGYTF
TRBV9	15	TRBJ2-1	CASSVSGSSYNEQFF
TRBV5-1	16	TRBJ2-1	CASSLVQGGSYNEQFF
TRBV6-1	14	TRBJ2-7	CASIPGTALYEQYF
TRBV14	14	TRBJ2-3	CASSQDRGGDTQYF
TRBV15	14	TRBJ1-1	CATSRGDREGEAFF
TRBV28	13	TRBJ1-2	CASARGGPYGYTF
TRBV4-3	17	TRBJ1-6	CASSHALIPRNNSPLHF
TRBV11-1	13	TRBJ2-3	CASSSIGGNTQYF
TRBV5-6	15	TRBJ2-3	CASSLDRFSTDTQYF
TRBV25-1	14	TRBJ2-5	CASSEYTVQETQYF
TRBV6-5	16	TRBJ2-3	CASSYSGTGSQGTQYF